Described below is a single T cell receptor (beta chain) sequence and its context. The antigen is not known. The data were produced by immunoSEQ multiplex PCR, yet TCRdb's version contains in-frame clones alone and is incomplete. This table holds tens of thousands of clones, around 72% found once. Trimming left V 1 base short and J 8 bases short, with 17 bases between. The CDR3 sequence is 15 residues long. The germline V gene has CDR1 LGHNA and CDR2 YSLEER. The record originates from a study of CD4 T cells in relation to SARS-CoV-2 and coronaviruses. Study-wide background: TCR beta CDR3s were sequenced after roughly nine-day antigen culture of PBMCs. Study-level results: In approximately 71% of donors, memory CD4+ clonotypes crossrecognized SARS-CoV-2 and at least one common cold coronavirus spike.

CD4+ T cells from unexposed donors were obtained before the COVID-19 pandemic (2011-2018). The cells were cultured for about ten days before CD4+ T cells were isolated. The sample taken for sequencing was CD4+ T cells from PBMCs, cultured in vitro. The sequence came from a human donor in good health. The rearrangement joins TRBV4-3 to TRBJ1-1; D gene unclear. Written as DNA, the CDR3 is TGCGCCAGCAGCCAAGTCGTACGGGCCCTAGAGGAAGCTTTCTTT. Its protein is CASSQVVRALEEAFF.